These T cell receptor beta chains were read from a single sample in a study of blood T cell repertoires in COVID-19. Some clones are missing from TCRdb's copy, which holds only in-frame ones; the method was immunoSEQ multiplex PCR. Found here are about 350,000 clones, around 90% of them singletons; the top ten hold approximately 9.9%. Input material: peripheral blood. Every receptor here comes from a man aged 30-40 years with COVID-19, enrolled during active disease. Each CDR3 is given with its conserved first and last residue. The order of the fields is J gene, V gene, D gene, clone size, CDR3 protein, CDR3 DNA. D genes are given only for firm matches. Where a row states a size, it is once, few, many or the class of an expanded clone; other rows omit it.

>TRBJ1-1|TRBV5-6|.|.
CASSLYSEAFF
TGTGCCAGCAGCTTGTACTCTGAAGCTTTCTTT
>TRBJ1-3|TRBV7-9|.|few
CASSLRGGGNTIYF
TGTGCCAGCAGCTTAAGGGGAGGTGGAAACACCATATATTTT
>TRBJ2-6|TRBV2|.|.
CASSETGSSGANVLTF
TGTGCCAGCAGTGAGACAGGCTCCTCTGGGGCCAACGTCCTGACTTTC
>TRBJ1-5|TRBV19|TRBD1|.
CASSSVTGGHQPQHF
TGTGCCAGTAGTAGCGTGACAGGGGGCCATCAGCCCCAGCATTTT
>TRBJ2-1|TRBV5-4|TRBD2|.
CASSLTSNSYNEQFF
TGTGCCAGCAGCCTGACTAGCAACTCCTACAATGAGCAGTTCTTC
>TRBJ2-2|TRBV2|TRBD2|.
CASSKTSGGRVGTGELFF
TGTGCCAGCAGTAAGACTAGCGGGGGCCGGGTTGGCACCGGGGAGCTGTTTTTT
>TRBJ2-7|TRBV6-5|TRBD1|.
CASSLRTGPSYEQYF
TGTGCCAGCAGTCTGCGGACAGGGCCCTCCTACGAGCAGTACTTC
>TRBJ1-1|TRBV10-3|TRBD1|.
CAISLDRDLTEAFF
TGTGCCATCAGCCTCGACAGGGACCTCACTGAAGCTTTCTTT
>TRBJ1-1|TRBV15|.|.
CATSRVLGGTEAFF
TGTGCCACCAGCAGAGTTTTGGGGGGCACTGAAGCTTTCTTT
>TRBJ2-3|TRBV18|TRBD1|once
CASSPLGQGGTDTQYF
TGTGCCAGCTCACCACTGGGACAGGGGGGGACAGATACGCAGTATTTT
>TRBJ1-2|TRBV18|.|.
CASSPPTGMGYTF
TGTGCCAGCTCACCACCAACAGGGATGGGCTACACCTTC
>TRBJ1-2|TRBV5-4|TRBD1|.
CASSLDRGHNGYTF
TGTGCCAGCAGCTTGGACAGGGGGCATAATGGCTACACCTTC
>TRBJ1-6|TRBV11-2|.|once
CASSLVAGQNSPLHF
TGTGCCAGCAGCTTAGTTGCAGGGCAGAATTCACCCCTCCACTTT
>TRBJ2-7|TRBV13|TRBD2|.
CASSLASGSPYEQYF
TGTGCCAGCAGCTTAGCTAGCGGGAGCCCCTACGAGCAGTACTTC
>TRBJ2-5|TRBV19|TRBD2|.
CASSIGREGETQYF
TGTGCCAGTAGTATAGGTCGGGAGGGCGAGACCCAGTACTTC
>TRBJ1-2|TRBV3-1/TRBV3-2|TRBD1|.
CARPLTSRDRGSRNGYTF
TGTGCCAGACCATTAACGTCCCGGGACAGGGGATCGAGGAATGGCTACACCTTC
>TRBJ2-7|TRBV7-9|TRBD1|once
CASVTPGQGLYEQYF
TGTGCCAGCGTAACTCCGGGACAGGGGCTGTACGAGCAGTACTTC
>TRBJ1-5|TRBV19|.|many
CASSIDPGNHQPQHF
TGTGCCAGTAGTATAGACCCCGGGAATCATCAGCCCCAGCATTTT
>TRBJ2-3|TRBV5-1|TRBD2|.
CASSNPGLAGPGADTQYF
TGCGCCAGCAGCAATCCGGGACTAGCGGGGCCAGGCGCAGATACGCAGTATTTT
>TRBJ2-5|TRBV19|.|.
CASSIGGNQETQYF
TGTGCCAGTAGTATTGGGGGGAATCAAGAGACCCAGTACTTC
>TRBJ2-1|TRBV7-2|TRBD1|.
CASSFRDSYNEQFF
TGTGCCAGCAGCTTCCGGGACAGCTACAATGAGCAGTTCTTC
>TRBJ1-2|TRBV18|TRBD1|.
CASSPGQGGLGGYTF
TGTGCCAGCTCACCAGGGCAGGGGGGTCTTGGCGGCTACACCTTC
>TRBJ2-5|TRBV7-3|.|.
CASSRGETQYF
TGTGCCAGCAGCCGAGGGGAGACCCAGTACTTC
>TRBJ1-5|TRBV27|.|.
CASSSLGGNQPQHF
TGTGCCAGCAGTTCGTTAGGAGGGAATCAGCCCCAGCATTTT
>TRBJ2-7|TRBV10-3|TRBD2|.
CAIGAGTSIYEQYF
TGTGCCATCGGGGCCGGGACTAGCATATACGAGCAGTACTTC
>TRBJ1-5|TRBV7-9|TRBD1|once
CASSRDRVSGQPQHF
TGTGCCAGCAGCCGGGACAGGGTTTCAGGTCAGCCCCAGCATTTT
>TRBJ1-5|TRBV4-2|.|.
CASSQGEGGDVQPQHF
TGTGCCAGCAGCCAAGGGGAGGGAGGGGACGTACAGCCCCAGCATTTT
>TRBJ2-1|TRBV5-1|.|.
CASSLAQGYNEHNEQFF
TGCGCCAGCAGCTTGGCTCAGGGCTACAACGAACACAATGAGCAGTTCTTC
>TRBJ2-7|TRBV19|TRBD1|.
CASSIWGQGSYEQYF
TGTGCCAGTAGTATCTGGGGACAGGGATCCTACGAGCAGTACTTC
>TRBJ2-7|TRBV5-1|TRBD2|.
CASSRATSGGTYEQYF
TGCGCCAGCAGCCGAGCGACTAGCGGGGGGACCTACGAGCAGTACTTC
>TRBJ1-1|TRBV10-3|.|.
CAIRGGALNTEAFF
TGTGCCATCCGGGGGGGGGCCTTGAACACTGAAGCTTTCTTT
>TRBJ2-5|TRBV4-1|TRBD2|.
CASSQDGLAYEKETQYF
TGCGCCAGCAGCCAAGATGGACTAGCGTACGAAAAAGAGACCCAGTACTTC
>TRBJ1-2|TRBV9|.|.
CASSGYIRGDYGYTF
TGTGCCAGCAGCGGCTATATCAGGGGAGACTATGGCTACACCTTC
>TRBJ2-2|TRBV19|.|.
CASSSRYGELFF
TGTGCCAGTAGTAGCAGATACGGGGAGCTGTTTTTT
>TRBJ1-1|TRBV29-1|TRBD1|.
CSVNTGGVTEAFF
TGCAGCGTTAACACAGGGGGCGTGACTGAAGCTTTCTTT
>TRBJ2-1|TRBV6-2/TRBV6-3|TRBD2|.
CASSYSKGTSTPEQFF
TGTGCCAGCAGTTACTCGAAAGGGACTAGTACCCCTGAGCAGTTCTTC
>TRBJ2-1|TRBV9|TRBD1|.
CASSKGQGAYNEQFF
TGTGCCAGCAGCAAGGGACAGGGGGCCTACAATGAGCAGTTCTTC
>TRBJ2-7|TRBV6-2/TRBV6-3|TRBD2|.
CASSYGGTSERFYEQYF
TGTGCCAGCAGTTACGGAGGGACTAGCGAACGCTTCTACGAGCAGTACTTC
>TRBJ1-5|TRBV6-5|.|.
CASSYRESNQPQHF
TGTGCCAGCAGTTACCGGGAGAGCAATCAGCCCCAGCATTTT
>TRBJ1-6|TRBV5-6|.|.
CASSLTRRDGSPLHF
TGTGCCAGCAGCTTGACGCGGAGGGACGGTTCACCCCTCCACTTT
>TRBJ2-1|TRBV28|.|once
CASSLREQFF
TGTGCCAGCAGTTTGAGAGAGCAGTTCTTC
>TRBJ2-1|TRBV14|TRBD2|.
CASSGRTSGREQFF
TGTGCCAGCAGCGGGCGGACTAGCGGGAGAGAGCAGTTCTTC
>TRBJ2-1|TRBV6-4|TRBD2|.
CASSRDGLAGGNEQFF
TGTGCCAGCAGTAGAGACGGGCTAGCGGGAGGCAATGAGCAGTTCTTC
>TRBJ1-6|TRBV18|.|.
CASSPRTPYNSPLHF
TGTGCCAGCTCACCAAGGACACCTTATAATTCACCCCTCCACTTT
>TRBJ2-1|TRBV18|.|.
CASSPRQEALGNEQFF
TGTGCCAGCTCACCTCGACAGGAAGCATTAGGCAATGAGCAGTTCTTC
>TRBJ2-7|TRBV6-5|.|once
CASSYSAFGSYEQYF
TGTGCCAGCAGTTACTCTGCCTTCGGGTCGTACGAGCAGTACTTC
>TRBJ2-3|TRBV9|.|.
CASSPRDDWSTDTQYF
TGTGCCAGCAGCCCCCGCGACGACTGGAGCACAGATACGCAGTATTTT
>TRBJ2-5|TRBV7-3|TRBD1|.
CASSLTGGFSETQYF
TGTGCCAGCAGTTTGACAGGGGGTTTTTCGGAGACCCAGTACTTC
>TRBJ1-2|TRBV11-2|TRBD1|.
CASSLGTGGVGYGYTF
TGTGCCAGCAGCTTAGGAACAGGGGGCGTGGGCTATGGCTACACCTTC
>TRBJ2-2|TRBV18|TRBD2|.
CASSPRLAGANTGELFF
TGTGCCAGCTCACCACGCCTAGCGGGAGCAAACACCGGGGAGCTGTTTTTT
>TRBJ2-3|TRBV7-2|.|.
CASSLEGVLADTQYF
TGTGCCAGCAGCTTAGAGGGGGTGTTGGCAGATACGCAGTATTTT
>TRBJ2-2|TRBV7-3|TRBD1|.
CASSLQGDTGELFF
TGTGCCAGCAGCTTACAGGGGGACACCGGGGAGCTGTTTTTT
>TRBJ1-1|TRBV6-6|.|many
CASSISGGNTEAFF
TGTGCCAGCAGTATCTCGGGGGGAAACACTGAAGCTTTCTTT
>TRBJ2-2|TRBV19|.|.
CASSIGQGTNTGELFF
TGTGCCAGTAGTATCGGTCAGGGGACGAACACCGGGGAGCTGTTTTTT
>TRBJ1-5|TRBV11-2|.|.
CASSLDGGGQPQHF
TGTGCCAGCAGCTTAGACGGGGGAGGTCAGCCCCAGCATTTT
>TRBJ2-7|TRBV5-6|.|.
CASSSMEYEQYF
TGTGCCAGCAGCTCTATGGAGTACGAGCAGTACTTC
>TRBJ2-3|TRBV12-3/TRBV12-4|.|.
CASSFRGDAQYF
TGTGCCAGCAGTTTCCGGGGAGACGCGCAGTATTTT